A selection of T cell receptor beta chains follows, all from one sample in a study of technical replicates of blood from a handful of donors. Sequencing used immunoSEQ multiplex PCR; TCRdb keeps in-frame clones, though not all of them. Of more than 75,000 clones in the sample, 65% to 90% were seen once. The specimen sequenced was PBMCs. These receptors were collected from a human donor in good health. Some clones in this sample may be carry-over from other donors' samples. CDR3s include the opening cysteine and the closing phenylalanine or tryptophan. A D gene is named only where the DNA matches it firmly. Size values are once, few and many counts, or a class for expanded clones, and some rows have none.

cdr3_aa: CASSLSSGAQETQYF; cdr3_nt: TGTGCCAGCAGCTTATCCAGCGGGGCCCAAGAGACCCAGTACTTC; j_call: TRBJ2-5; d_call: TRBD2; clone_size: -; v_call: TRBV7-3
cdr3_aa: CASTAWPAGEETQYF; cdr3_nt: TGTGCCAGCACTGCTTGGCCAGCGGGGGAGGAGACCCAGTACTTC; j_call: TRBJ2-5; d_call: TRBD2; clone_size: medium-sized; v_call: TRBV11-2
cdr3_aa: CASGARLGTGGTGELFF; cdr3_nt: TGTGCCAGCGGCGCTCGACTCGGGACAGGGGGGACCGGGGAGCTGTTTTTT; j_call: TRBJ2-2; d_call: TRBD1; clone_size: few; v_call: TRBV11-2
cdr3_aa: CASEYRGHTEAFF; cdr3_nt: TGTGCCAGCGAATACAGGGGGCACACTGAAGCTTTCTTT; j_call: TRBJ1-1; d_call: TRBD1; clone_size: -; v_call: TRBV6-8
cdr3_aa: CASSFPGLNQPQHF; cdr3_nt: TGTGCCAGCAGCTTCCCTGGACTAAATCAGCCCCAGCATTTT; j_call: TRBJ1-5; d_call: -; clone_size: -; v_call: TRBV7-9
cdr3_aa: CASSFSTGVGTDTQYF; cdr3_nt: TGCGCCAGCAGCTTTTCTACGGGAGTAGGTACAGATACGCAGTATTTT; j_call: TRBJ2-3; d_call: -; clone_size: -; v_call: TRBV5-1
cdr3_aa: CASSRAGEDTDTQYF; cdr3_nt: TGTGCCAGTTCCCGGGCGGGGGAGGACACAGATACGCAGTATTTT; j_call: TRBJ2-3; d_call: TRBD2; clone_size: -; v_call: TRBV9
cdr3_aa: CASRGGRGVTSYEQYF; cdr3_nt: TGTGCCAGCAGGGGTGGGAGGGGAGTCACCTCCTACGAGCAGTACTTC; j_call: TRBJ2-7; d_call: TRBD2; clone_size: -; v_call: TRBV2
cdr3_aa: CARSFRDKSTEAFF; cdr3_nt: TGTGCCAGAAGCTTTCGGGACAAATCCACTGAAGCTTTCTTT; j_call: TRBJ1-1; d_call: -; clone_size: -; v_call: TRBV5-3
cdr3_aa: CARSTDGGPGDTQYF; cdr3_nt: TGTGCCAGAAGCACAGACGGGGGGCCCGGAGATACGCAGTATTTT; j_call: TRBJ2-3; d_call: -; clone_size: -; v_call: TRBV5-4
cdr3_aa: CASSPDGSSGNTIYF; cdr3_nt: TGTGCCAGCAGCCCCGACGGGAGCTCTGGAAACACCATATATTTT; j_call: TRBJ1-3; d_call: -; clone_size: -; v_call: TRBV7-9
cdr3_aa: CASSPDRTEQYF; cdr3_nt: TGTGCCAGCAGCCCGGACAGAACCGAGCAGTACTTC; j_call: TRBJ2-7; d_call: -; clone_size: -; v_call: TRBV7-9
cdr3_aa: CASSALAGEDEQYF; cdr3_nt: TGTGCCAGTAGTGCACTAGCGGGAGAAGACGAGCAGTACTTC; j_call: TRBJ2-7; d_call: TRBD2; clone_size: once; v_call: TRBV19
cdr3_aa: CASSSGGPTNTEAFF; cdr3_nt: TGCGCCAGCAGCAGCGGGGGACCGACGAACACTGAAGCTTTCTTT; j_call: TRBJ1-1; d_call: -; clone_size: -; v_call: TRBV5-1
cdr3_aa: CASSYLTTGQFYGYTF; cdr3_nt: TGCGCCAGCAGCTACTTAACTACGGGACAGTTCTATGGCTACACCTTC; j_call: TRBJ1-2; d_call: TRBD1; clone_size: -; v_call: TRBV4-1
cdr3_aa: CASSPRGKGGFF; cdr3_nt: TGTGCCAGCAGCCCCCGAGGGAAAGGCGGTTTCTTT; j_call: TRBJ1-1; d_call: -; clone_size: few; v_call: TRBV11-1
cdr3_aa: CAIMGTAATEAFF; cdr3_nt: TGTGCCATCATGGGGACAGCGGCCACTGAAGCTTTCTTT; j_call: TRBJ1-1; d_call: TRBD1; clone_size: -; v_call: TRBV10-3
cdr3_aa: CASSLVQASGSGWETQYF; cdr3_nt: TGTGCCAGCAGCTTGGTACAAGCTAGCGGGAGTGGATGGGAGACCCAGTACTTC; j_call: TRBJ2-5; d_call: TRBD2; clone_size: -; v_call: TRBV5-4
cdr3_aa: CASSVDSGGGTQYF; cdr3_nt: TGTGCCAGCAGCGTAGATAGCGGGGGGGGGACCCAGTACTTC; j_call: TRBJ2-5; d_call: TRBD2; clone_size: -; v_call: TRBV9
cdr3_aa: CASRPTQGTGPARSGNTIYF; cdr3_nt: TGTGCCAGCAGACCCACCCAAGGGACAGGGCCGGCTAGGAGTGGAAACACCATATATTTT; j_call: TRBJ1-3; d_call: TRBD1; clone_size: once; v_call: TRBV7-3
cdr3_aa: CASSLKGGTGPPSPQHF; cdr3_nt: TGTGCCAGCAGCCTCAAGGGGGGGACAGGGCCTCCCTCACCCCAGCATTTT; j_call: TRBJ1-5; d_call: TRBD1; clone_size: -; v_call: TRBV7-8
cdr3_aa: CASSPPGLAGGTKNIQYF; cdr3_nt: TGTGCCAGCAGCCCGCCGGGACTAGCGGGAGGGACCAAAAACATTCAGTACTTC; j_call: TRBJ2-4; d_call: TRBD2; clone_size: -; v_call: TRBV7-2
cdr3_aa: CASSQDYRQETQYF; cdr3_nt: TGCGCCAGCAGCCAAGATTACAGGCAAGAGACCCAGTACTTC; j_call: TRBJ2-5; d_call: -; clone_size: -; v_call: TRBV4-3
cdr3_aa: CASSPAGGAAYEQYF; cdr3_nt: TGTGCCAGCAGCCCCGCCGGGGGGGCCGCCTACGAGCAGTACTTC; j_call: TRBJ2-7; d_call: TRBD2; clone_size: -; v_call: TRBV7-2
cdr3_aa: CASSTTGTGVYTGELFF; cdr3_nt: TGTGCCAGCAGTACCACCGGGACAGGGGTATACACCGGGGAGCTGTTTTTT; j_call: TRBJ2-2; d_call: TRBD1; clone_size: -; v_call: TRBV27
cdr3_aa: CASGLVSSNEQFF; cdr3_nt: TGTGCTAGTGGTTTGGTCTCTAGCAATGAGCAGTTCTTC; j_call: TRBJ2-1; d_call: -; clone_size: -; v_call: TRBV12-5
cdr3_aa: CASSLAPGGTAGGTYERYF; cdr3_nt: TGTGCCAGCAGCTTAGCCCCCGGGGGAACTGCAGGGGGCACCTACGAGCGGTACTTC; j_call: TRBJ2-7; d_call: TRBD1; clone_size: -; v_call: TRBV7-6
cdr3_aa: CASSKGLAGVSEQYF; cdr3_nt: TGTGCCAGCAGTAAGGGACTAGCGGGAGTTAGCGAGCAGTACTTC; j_call: TRBJ2-7; d_call: TRBD2; clone_size: few; v_call: TRBV6-6
cdr3_aa: CASSFGLAGNTQYF; cdr3_nt: TGTGCCAGCAGCTTTGGACTAGCGGGGAATACGCAGTATTTT; j_call: TRBJ2-3; d_call: TRBD2; clone_size: -; v_call: TRBV5-6
cdr3_aa: CASSLGRQFPIYF; cdr3_nt: TGTGCCAGCAGCTTAGGGCGGCAATTCCCCATATATTTT; j_call: TRBJ1-3; d_call: -; clone_size: -; v_call: TRBV7-2
cdr3_aa: CATSRENSWNEQFF; cdr3_nt: TGTGCCACCAGCAGAGAAAATAGCTGGAATGAGCAGTTCTTC; j_call: TRBJ2-1; d_call: -; clone_size: -; v_call: TRBV15